This passage covers 29 T cell receptor beta chains from one sample sequenced in a study of blood T cell repertoires in COVID-19. Here immunoSEQ multiplex PCR was the method, and the copy in TCRdb shows in-frame clones only, minus some. The table shows a few hundred thousand clones, with around four fifths occurring only once. The sequencing sample was made of peripheral blood. The receptors derive from a woman between 45 and 65 years old with acute or convalescent COVID-19.

The chain recombines TRBV5-4 with TRBJ2-7; 8 bases align to TRBD2. This CDR3 is 16 amino acids long. V shed 0 bases, J shed 2 bases, and the junction held 7 bases outside the gene matches. The germline gives CDR1 SGHNT, CDR2 YYREEE (reference sequence). The CDR3 DNA reads TGTGCCAGCAGCTTGGGAGGTAGCGGGACACCCTACGAGCAGTACTTC. Translation gives CASSLGGSGTPYEQYF.

The chain couples TRBV11-1 to TRBJ2-1, with TRBD2 identical over 8 bases. CDR1 SGHAT and CDR2 FQDESV come from the germline V gene (reference sequence). V trimming: 1 base; J trimming: 6 bases; junction bases outside the gene matches: 8. The CDR3 contains 16 residues. Here the CDR3 reads CASSLGAGVRFNEQFF. CDR3 in DNA: TGTGCCAGCAGCTTAGGAGCGGGAGTCCGCTTCAATGAGCAGTTCTTC.

The V gene is TRBV7-6, the J gene TRBJ2-1, with D tentatively TRBD2 (6 bases). CDR1 and CDR2 (germline): SGHVS, FNYEAQ. V dropped 6 bases and J dropped 1 base, with 13 bases sitting between them. The CDR3 is 15 residues long. CDR3 sequence: CASSPGLQSYNEQFF. CDR3 bases: TGTGCCAGCAGTCCGGGACTCCAATCCTACAATGAGCAGTTCTTC.

The chain carries TRBV7-2 and TRBJ2-3; no clear D gene. Germline loops: CDR1 SGHTA, CDR2 FQGNSA. The CDR3 runs to 15 residues. Trimming removed 0 bases at V and 4 bases at J, with 11 bases between. This CDR3 reads CASSLAQGEADTQYF. In DNA form, the CDR3 reads TGTGCCAGCAGCTTAGCGCAAGGCGAGGCAGATACGCAGTATTTT.

The genes are TRBV12-5 and TRBJ2-4; 11 nucleotides agree with TRBD2. CDR1 is LGHNT and CDR2 is FRNRAP in the germline V gene. V shed 3 bases and J 1 base; nucleotides not matched to a gene: 5. CDR3 length: 17 amino acids. DNA of the CDR3: TGTGCTAGTGGTTTTCTTTGGACTAGCGGGGCCAAAAACATTCAGTACTTC. This sequence encodes CASGFLWTSGAKNIQYF.

The chain joins TRBV6-2 or TRBV6-3 to TRBJ1-1, with 8 positions matching TRBD1. Trimming took 5 bases from V and 3 from J; bases not matched to a gene: 8. Germline assignment: CDR1 MNHEY and CDR2 SVGEGT. The CDR3 runs 15 residues. The CDR3 reads CASSLQGQEYTEAFF. The CDR3 DNA reads TGTGCCAGCAGTCTCCAGGGACAGGAATACACTGAAGCTTTCTTT.

This chain uses TRBV20-1 with TRBJ1-4; 7 nucleotides align to TRBD1. Germline CDR1 is DFQATT and CDR2 is SNEGSKA (reference sequence). With 3 bases clipped from V and 8 bases from J, the junction kept 15 bases outside the gene matches. This CDR3 contains 16 residues. The CDR3 loop is CSASEGRGESREKLFF. The CDR3 DNA is TGCAGTGCTAGTGAGGGCAGGGGGGAATCAAGGGAAAAACTGTTTTTT.

Remarks on this clone: The sample carries other DNA sequences with the same CDR3. The chain carries TRBV30 and TRBJ2-2, with 8 bases lining up with TRBD1. The CDR3 is made up of 14 amino acids. J gave up 1 base and V 4 bases, and 2 bases lay outside the gene matches. Looked up from germline, CDR1 is GTSNPN and CDR2 is SVGIG (reference sequence). The CDR3 coding sequence is TGTGCCTGGACGGGGACAGGGAACACCGGGGAGCTGTTTTTT. Protein product: CAWTGTGNTGELFF. Complete variable domain (other parts from reference TRBV30 and TRBJ2-2): SQTIHQWPATLVQPVGSPLSLECTVEGTSNPNLYWYRQAAGRGLQLLFYSVGIGQISSEVPQNLSASRPQDRQFILSSKKLLLSDSGFYLCAWTGTGNTGELFFGEGSRLTVL.

This clone came up once. The V and J genes are TRBV4-1 and TRBJ2-3, with TRBD2 identical over 8 bases. Germline V lookup: CDR1 MGHRA, CDR2 YSYEKL. Trimming cost V 4 bases and J 2 bases; bases outside gene matches: 8. This CDR3 spans 16 amino acids. The CDR3 DNA sequence: TGCGCCAGCAGCCCCCTTGAGCGGGGGTACACAGATACGCAGTATTTT. Its protein product is CASSPLERGYTDTQYF.

CDR3 nucleotides: TGTGCCAGCAGCTTAGGACAGGGGGCTACCGGGGAGCTGTTTTTT. This translates into CASSLGQGATGELFF. This chain links TRBV5-6 with TRBJ2-2; 11 bases are a match to TRBD1. CDR1 and CDR2 from the germline V gene are SGHDT and YYEEEE. V trimming: 2 bases; J trimming: 5 bases; junction bases outside the gene matches: 2. CDR3 length: 15 residues.

The J gene is TRBJ2-5, the V gene TRBV7-2; tentative D call: TRBD2 (5 bases). Germline lookup yields CDR1 SGHTA and CDR2 FQGNSA. The CDR3 extends over 13 amino acids. V lost 3 bases, J lost 1 base, and 6 bases lay in between. As DNA, the CDR3 is TGTGCCAGCAGCTTGGACTCCCAAGAGACCCAGTACTTC. Translation: CASSLDSQETQYF.

The chain couples TRBV29-1 to TRBJ1-1, with a possible D match to TRBD1 (5 bases). CDR3 length: 12 residues. The germline V gene encodes CDR1 SQVTM and CDR2 ANQGSEA. Deletions cut 7 bases from V and 5 bases from J, with 14 bases between. The chain's CDR3 is CSAHREGTEAFF. CDR3 DNA: TGCAGCGCCCATCGGGAGGGGACTGAAGCTTTCTTT.

The chain joins TRBV7-8 to TRBJ2-3; 7 bases are shared with TRBD1. Looked up from germline, CDR1 is SGHVS and CDR2 is FQNEAQ. The length of the CDR3 is 13 residues. J lost 4 bases, V lost 5 bases, and 3 bases had no gene match. This chain's CDR3 is CASSAGTADTQYF. The CDR3 nucleotides read TGTGCCAGCAGCGCAGGGACAGCAGATACGCAGTATTTT.

V is TRBV19 and J is TRBJ1-2, with 7 bases that match TRBD1. The CDR3 totals 15 residues. Germline V gene lookup returns CDR1 LNHDA and CDR2 SQIVND (reference sequence). Trimming took 0 bases from V and 4 from J; bases not matched to a gene: 5. The CDR3 sequence is CASSIDYRGGYGYTF. Written as DNA, the CDR3 is TGTGCCAGTAGTATAGATTACAGGGGAGGCTATGGCTACACCTTC.

The chain employs TRBV29-1 and TRBJ2-7; 8 bases map to TRBD1. The CDR3 loop spans 17 amino acids. Germline lookup yields CDR1 SQVTM and CDR2 ANQGSEA. V was pared by 3 bases and J by 5 bases, with 18 bases of the junction left unmatched. This chain's CDR3 is CSVEARTGTGWGNEQYF. As DNA, the CDR3 is TGCAGCGTTGAGGCCCGGACAGGGACGGGGTGGGGAAACGAGCAGTACTTC.

CDR3 in amino acids: CASSPGSSYEQYV. In DNA form, the CDR3 reads TGTGCCAGCAGTCCGGGGAGCTCCTACGAGCAGTACGTC. The chain couples TRBV6-2 or TRBV6-3 to TRBJ2-7; D perhaps matches TRBD2 (5 bases). Deletions cut 5 bases from V and 0 bases from J, with 8 bases between. CDR1 is MNHEY and CDR2 is SVGEGT in the germline V gene. The CDR3 runs 13 residues.

The V gene is TRBV9, the J gene TRBJ2-5; weak D call: TRBD2 (6 bases). The germline V gene encodes CDR1 SGDLS and CDR2 YYNGEE. V dropped 4 bases and J dropped 4 bases, with 17 bases sitting between them. The CDR3 covers 15 residues. The CDR3 DNA is TGTGCCAGCAGCCCTTACTCGGGAGAGGGAGAGACCCAGTACTTC. It translates to CASSPYSGEGETQYF.

The chain links TRBV10-3 to TRBJ2-3; 11 positions agree with TRBD2. Germline V CDR1 and CDR2: ENHRY, SYGVKD. The CDR3 is 15 amino acids. With 4 bases clipped from V and 0 bases from J, the junction kept 0 bases outside the gene matches. CDR3 residues: CAISGTSGSTDTQYF. In DNA, the CDR3 is TGTGCCATCAGTGGGACTAGCGGGAGCACAGATACGCAGTATTTT.

The chain couples TRBV6-5 to TRBJ2-7, with D perhaps matching TRBD1 (6 bases). The CDR3 loop spans 14 amino acids. Trimming removed 6 bases at V and 2 bases at J, with 14 bases between. Germline V gives CDR1 MNHEY, CDR2 SVGAGI. The CDR3 sequence is CASSPNRDAYEQYV. CDR3 sequence (DNA): TGTGCCAGCAGCCCGAACAGGGACGCCTACGAGCAGTACGTC.

The V gene is TRBV6-7, the J gene TRBJ2-2; 7 bases align to TRBD1. TRBV6-7 is reported as an ORF; its role is uncertain. The CDR3 extends over 16 amino acids. With 6 bases clipped from V and 6 bases from J, the junction kept 13 bases outside the gene matches. Here the CDR3 reads CASSDRDWSSAGELFF. Here the CDR3 DNA reads TGTGCCAGCAGCGACAGGGATTGGAGTTCGGCCGGGGAGCTGTTTTTT.

The chain recombines TRBV7-2 with TRBJ2-7; the match to TRBD2 covers 7 bases. The V gene end was trimmed by 1 base and the J gene end by 4 bases; junction bases not matched to a gene: 13. In germline, CDR1 is SGHTA, CDR2 FQGNSA. CDR3 length: 17 amino acids. CDR3 amino acids: CASSLVGGRAIGYEQYF. CDR3 nucleotide sequence: TGTGCCAGCAGCTTAGTCGGGGGGAGGGCCATTGGGTACGAGCAGTACTTC. Full variable domain (remainder filled in from reference TRBV7-2 and TRBJ2-7): GAGVSQSPSNKVTEKGKDVELRCDPISGHTALYWYRQSLGQGLEFLIYFQGNSAPDKSGLPSDRFSAERTGGSVSTLTIQRTQQEDSAVYLCASSLVGGRAIGYEQYFGPGTRLTVT.

This clone was seen once. The genes are TRBV9 and TRBJ2-7, with TRBD2 matching 12 bases. The junction had 9 bases not matched to a gene; V was cut back by 4 bases and J by 7 bases. In germline, CDR1 is SGDLS, CDR2 YYNGEE. The CDR3 covers 15 residues. The CDR3 nucleotides are TGTGCCAGCAGCCTCACCTCCGGGACTAGCGGGGAGCAGTACTTC. It yields the protein CASSLTSGTSGEQYF.

V and J are TRBV9 and TRBJ1-2; the D gene is possibly TRBD1 (6 bases). V shed 3 bases and J shed 6 bases, with 18 bases lying between them. Germline lookup yields CDR1 SGDLS and CDR2 YYNGEE. This CDR3 region has 15 residues. CDR3 DNA: TGTGCCAGCAGCGCGGGACAAGGACTTCTCCATGGCTACACCTTC. Its protein product is CASSAGQGLLHGYTF.

This CDR3 is CASSVGGQAADIQYF. CDR3 coding DNA: TGTGCCAGCAGCGTAGGGGGTCAAGCGGCGGACATTCAGTACTTC. The rearrangement joins TRBV9 to TRBJ2-4; D is possibly TRBD2 (5 bases). The germline CDR1 and CDR2 sequences are SGDLS and YYNGEE. Trimming cost V 0 bases and J 8 bases, with 15 bases left between them. This CDR3 is built from 15 residues.

The chain combines TRBV4-3 with TRBJ2-1, with 11 bases identical to TRBD2. Germline V CDR1 and CDR2: LGHNA, YSLEER. CDR3 length equals 16 residues. V trimming: 1 base; J trimming: 9 bases; junction bases outside the gene matches: 8. CDR3 in amino acids: CASSQGLTSGVGEQFF. The DNA for the CDR3 is TGCGCCAGCAGCCAAGGTTTGACTAGCGGGGTAGGTGAGCAGTTCTTC.

This chain connects TRBV2 to TRBJ2-1, with D perhaps matching TRBD1 (7 bases). The germline CDR1 and CDR2 sequences are SNHLY and FYNNEI. The V end lost 6 bases, the J end lost 3 bases, and 12 bases lay between the germline ends. The CDR3 has 14 residues. The CDR3 sequence: CASRAGQHYNEQFF. The DNA for the CDR3 is TGTGCCAGCAGGGCGGGACAGCACTACAATGAGCAGTTCTTC.

This chain links TRBV3-1 (or the pseudogene TRBV3-2) with TRBJ1-6; no reliable D call. This CDR3 contains 14 residues. Between the trimmed V and J ends, which lost 0 bases and 5 bases, there was a span of 5 bases. The V gene's germline CDR1 is LGHDT and CDR2 YNNKEL (reference sequence). CDR3 nucleotides: TGTGCCAGCAGCCAAGATGTCAATAATTCACCCCTCCACTTT. Its protein product is CASSQDVNNSPLHF.

The chain is built from TRBV19 and TRBJ2-2, with 13 bases aligning to TRBD2. CDR1 and CDR2 (germline): LNHDA, SQIVND (reference sequence). The V segment lost 6 bases and the J segment 7 bases; nucleotides outside the gene matches: 5. CDR3 size: 15 residues. CDR3 region: CASRTGLAGNGELFF. Here the CDR3 DNA reads TGTGCCAGTAGGACGGGACTAGCGGGGAACGGGGAGCTGTTTTTT. The full variable domain, in which reference TRBV19 and TRBJ2-2 provide the parts outside the CDR3, is DGGITQSPKYLFRKEGQNVTLSCEQNLNHDAMYWYRQDPGQGLRLIYYSQIVNDFQKGDIAEGYSVSREKKESFPLTVTSAQKNPTAFYLCASRTGLAGNGELFFGEGSRLTVL.

This clone has just a few counts. The chain employs TRBV5-1 and TRBJ1-2; D might be TRBD1 (6 bases). Trimming shortened V by 0 bases and J by 8 bases, and 11 bases separated the two germline ends. From germline, CDR1 is SGHRS and CDR2 YFSETQ. The CDR3 has 13 amino acids. CDR3 sequence: CASSLGGGRGYTF. For the CDR3, the DNA is TGCGCCAGCAGCTTGGGCGGGGGCAGAGGCTACACCTTC. Based on the CDR3 plus reference TRBV5-1 and TRBJ1-2, the full variable domain is KAGVTQTPRYLIKTRGQQVTLSCSPISGHRSVSWYQQTPGQGLQFLFEYFSETQRNKGNFPGRFSGRQFSNSRSEMNVSTLELGDSALYLCASSLGGGRGYTFGSGTRLTVV.